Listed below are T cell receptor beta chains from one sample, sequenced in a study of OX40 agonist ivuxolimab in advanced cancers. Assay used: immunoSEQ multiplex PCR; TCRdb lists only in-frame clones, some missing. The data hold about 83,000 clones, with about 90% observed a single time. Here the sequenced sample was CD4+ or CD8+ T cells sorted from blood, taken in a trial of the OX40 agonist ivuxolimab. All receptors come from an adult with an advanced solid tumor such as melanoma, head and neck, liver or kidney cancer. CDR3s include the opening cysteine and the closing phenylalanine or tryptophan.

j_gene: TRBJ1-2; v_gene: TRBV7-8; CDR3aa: CASSLGHPGGYTF
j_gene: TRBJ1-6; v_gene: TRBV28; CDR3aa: CASSLYNSPLHF
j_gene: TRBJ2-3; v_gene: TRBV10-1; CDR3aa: CASSESLSAAPGDTQYF
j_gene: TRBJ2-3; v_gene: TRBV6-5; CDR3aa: CASSSGPPGRTDTQYF
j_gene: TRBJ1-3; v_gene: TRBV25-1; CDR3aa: CASSEGRGASRTGNTIYF
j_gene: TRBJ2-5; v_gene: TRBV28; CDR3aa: CASSSHRVETQYF
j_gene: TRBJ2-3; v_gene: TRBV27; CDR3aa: CASSPLRLAGAPSGTDTQYF
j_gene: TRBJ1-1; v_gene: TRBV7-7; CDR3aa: CASKWTGNTEAFF
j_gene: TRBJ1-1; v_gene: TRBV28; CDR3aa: CASSFTGGSTEAFF
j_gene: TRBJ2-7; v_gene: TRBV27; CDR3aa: CASSAGQGVSYEQYF
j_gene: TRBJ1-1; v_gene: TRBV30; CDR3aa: CAWNHGLNTEAFF
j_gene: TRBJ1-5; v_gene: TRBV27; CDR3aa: CASSYGGSNQPQHF
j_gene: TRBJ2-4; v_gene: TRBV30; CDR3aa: CAWSGGLSWNIQYF
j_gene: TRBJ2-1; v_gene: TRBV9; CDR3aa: CASSVRTSGRVLNEQFF
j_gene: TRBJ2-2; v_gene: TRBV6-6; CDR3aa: CASSYLGTGELFF
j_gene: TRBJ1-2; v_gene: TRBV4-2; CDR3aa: CASSQDQGVLGGYTF
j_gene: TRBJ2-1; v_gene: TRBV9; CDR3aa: CASSPGLAGGEQFF
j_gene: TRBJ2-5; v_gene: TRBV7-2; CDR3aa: CASSLTPLAGREETQYF
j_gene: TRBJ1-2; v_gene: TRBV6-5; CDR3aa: CASSYSGEGYTF
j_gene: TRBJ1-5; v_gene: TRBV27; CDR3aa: CASSSKMTGGDQPQHF
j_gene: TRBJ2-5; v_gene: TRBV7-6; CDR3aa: CASSLDGWNQETQYF
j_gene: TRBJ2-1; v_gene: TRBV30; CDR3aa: CAWDYLYNEQFF
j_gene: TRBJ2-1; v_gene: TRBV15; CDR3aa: CATSRDFGPRTALNEQFF
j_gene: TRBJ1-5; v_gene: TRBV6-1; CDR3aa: CASSESRSHFYSNQPQHF
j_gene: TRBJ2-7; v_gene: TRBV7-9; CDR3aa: CASSAYDGGADSYEQYF
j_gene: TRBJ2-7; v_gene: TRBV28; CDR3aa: CASKVARSTGREQYF
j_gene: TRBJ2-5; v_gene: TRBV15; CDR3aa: CATSRDRNQETQYF
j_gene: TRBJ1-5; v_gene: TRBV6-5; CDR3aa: CASSPNSYSNQPQHF
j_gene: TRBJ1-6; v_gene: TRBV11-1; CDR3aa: CASSPAEGNNSPLHF
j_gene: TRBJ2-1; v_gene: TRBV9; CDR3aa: CASSVTTYNEQFF
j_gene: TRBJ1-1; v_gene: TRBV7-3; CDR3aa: CASSLLGNTEAFF
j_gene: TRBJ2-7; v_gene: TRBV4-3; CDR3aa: CASSQARLAGTYEQYF
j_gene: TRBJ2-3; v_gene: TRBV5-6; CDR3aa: CASSYITDTQYF
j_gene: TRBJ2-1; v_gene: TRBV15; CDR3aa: CATSTDLVGLAGGGSYNEQFF
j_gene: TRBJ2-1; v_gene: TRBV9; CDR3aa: CASSVERGLAGGHEQFF
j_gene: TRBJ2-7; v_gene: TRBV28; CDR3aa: CASSWQGGYEQYF
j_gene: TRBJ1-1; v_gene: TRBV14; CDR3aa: CASSQDRIYTEAFF
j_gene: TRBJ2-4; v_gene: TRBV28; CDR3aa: CASSGTGLGNIQYF
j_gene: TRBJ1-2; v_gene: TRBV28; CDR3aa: CASRPVIGSSYGYTF
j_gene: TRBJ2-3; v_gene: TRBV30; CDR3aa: CAWSDPLPGSTDTQYF
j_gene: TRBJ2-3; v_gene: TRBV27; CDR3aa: CASSLSPDTQYF
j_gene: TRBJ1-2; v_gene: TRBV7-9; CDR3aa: CASSFSRGATPVSNYGYTF
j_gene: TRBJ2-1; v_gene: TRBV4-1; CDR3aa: CASSQGRAGGHYEQFF
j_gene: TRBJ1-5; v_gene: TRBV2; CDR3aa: CASSAVRVGNQPQHF
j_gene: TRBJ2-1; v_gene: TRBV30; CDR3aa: CAWSVGVKGHISHEQFF
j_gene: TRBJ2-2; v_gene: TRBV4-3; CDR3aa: CASSHLAGGPPGELFF
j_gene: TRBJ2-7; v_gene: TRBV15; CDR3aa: CYGVAGRIAGPSYEQYF
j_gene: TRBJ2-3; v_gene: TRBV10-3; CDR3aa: CAIRTSDTQYF
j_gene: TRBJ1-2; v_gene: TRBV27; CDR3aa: CASSFGNQGITGYTF
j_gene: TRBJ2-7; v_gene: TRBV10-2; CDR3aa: CASRLAGVYEQYF
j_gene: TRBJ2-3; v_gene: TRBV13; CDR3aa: CASSFPSGTDTQYF
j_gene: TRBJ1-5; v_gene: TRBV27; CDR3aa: CASSLTDDQPQHF